Sequencing of this TCR beta chain was carried out in a study of cytomegalovirus exposure and HLA in healthy donors. Study summary: A data release that came early held approximately 85 million unique TCRs from HLA-typed donors. Study-level findings and limits: Analysis was carried out at a later point, and it linked a missense DCLRE1C variant to TCR beta V- and J-gene trimming. It is likely that the observed cluster of highly shared sequence variants was a sequencing artifact. The study flagged some 170 TCR beta chains as cytomegalovirus-associated.

About this clone: Its antigen is unknown.

The CDR3 extends over 13 amino acids. The germline V gene has CDR1 MNHEY and CDR2 SMNVEV (reference sequence). Trimming left V 5 bases short and J 6 bases short, with 11 bases between. PCR primers comprised 60 Vbeta and 13 Jbeta primers. Sequencing used immunoSEQ multiplex PCR; TCRdb keeps in-frame clones, though not all of them. Its table records about 67,000 clones. The TCR was taken from a woman between 35 and 50 years old in good health and CMV-seropositive. The rearrangement links TRBV27 to TRBJ1-5; tentatively, D is TRBD1 (5 bases). Material: PBMCs. CDR3 DNA: TGTGCCAGCAGTCCTTCTAGGGGTCAGCCCCAGCATTTT. This codes for CASSPSRGQPQHF.